These 23 T cell receptor beta chains came from one sample sequenced in a study of PD-1 blockade in classical Hodgkin lymphoma. Sequencing was performed with immunoSEQ multiplex PCR; in TCRdb, only in-frame clones are kept and a portion is missing. Of roughly 29,000 clones in the sample, about 89% were seen once. Described time point: newly diagnosed, previously untreated cHL patient sample. Sequenced material: peripheral blood mononuclear cells (PBMCs). These TCRs come from a human donor with classical Hodgkin lymphoma.

V gene TRBV18 combines with J gene TRBJ1-6; D possibly corresponds to TRBD1 (5 bases). V was clipped by 2 bases and J by 7 bases, with 6 bases between them. From germline, CDR1 is KGHSH and CDR2 LQKENI. CDR3 length equals 13 residues. The CDR3 DNA sequence: TGTGCCAGCTCACCAGGGGGGAATTCACCCCTCCACTTT. This translates into CASSPGGNSPLHF. Based on the CDR3 plus reference TRBV18 and TRBJ1-6, the full variable domain is NAGVMQNPRHLVRRRGQEARLRCSPMKGHSHVYWYRQLPEEGLKFMVYLQKENIIDESGMPKERFSAEFPKEGPSILRIQQVVRGDSAAYFCASSPGGNSPLHFGNGTRLTVT.

The chain combines TRBV5-1 with TRBJ1-2; D is uncertain. Germline CDR1 reads SGHRS; CDR2 reads YFSETQ. This CDR3 region has 14 residues. The V end lost 0 bases, the J end lost 8 bases, and 14 bases lay between the germline ends. CDR3 sequence: CASSLALSVQGYTF. The CDR3 DNA follows: TGCGCCAGCAGCTTGGCCCTGAGCGTCCAGGGCTACACCTTC. The whole variable domain, remainder taken from reference TRBV5-1 and TRBJ1-2, is KAGVTQTPRYLIKTRGQQVTLSCSPISGHRSVSWYQQTPGQGLQFLFEYFSETQRNKGNFPGRFSGRQFSNSRSEMNVSTLELGDSALYLCASSLALSVQGYTFGSGTRLTVV.

CDR3 residues: CASSPKAGGDGEQYF. The CDR3 region has the DNA TGTGCCAGCAGCCCGAAAGCGGGAGGGGATGGGGAGCAGTACTTC. The genes are TRBV9 and TRBJ2-7, with 10 bases aligning to TRBD2. Germline V gene sequence: CDR1 SGDLS, CDR2 YYNGEE. V lost 4 bases to trimming and J lost 7 bases; unmatched junction nucleotides: 11. The CDR3 spans 15 residues.

The chain links TRBV1 to TRBJ2-7; the table names TRBD1, a call not compared with the DNA. TRBV1 is classified as a pseudogene. CDR3 length: 15 amino acids. This CDR3 is CTSSQGAQGIYEQYF. The CDR3 DNA follows: TGCACCAGCAGCCAAGGGGCCCAGGGGATCTACGAGCAGTACTTC.

Points on this clone: The sample carries other DNA sequences with the same CDR3. This sequence joins TRBV18 and TRBJ2-1; 7 nucleotides line up with TRBD2. The CDR3 sequence is 15 residues long. Trimming at V came to 4 bases and at J to 9 bases, leaving 12 bases not matched to a gene. Germline CDR1 reads KGHSH; CDR2 reads LQKENI. The CDR3 region is CASSLNGRAVGEQFF. The CDR3 region has the DNA TGTGCCAGCTCACTTAATGGGAGGGCCGTGGGTGAGCAGTTCTTC.

The chain links TRBV30 to TRBJ2-1; TRBD1 or TRBD2 may be the D gene (5 bases each). Germline V gene lookup returns CDR1 GTSNPN and CDR2 SVGIG (reference sequence). The V end lost 3 bases, the J end lost 8 bases, and 17 bases lay between the germline ends. This CDR3 region has 14 residues. The CDR3 loop reads CAWRAPGRGDEQFF. The CDR3 DNA reads as TGTGCCTGGAGGGCCCCCGGTAGGGGAGATGAGCAGTTCTTC. Complete variable domain (other parts from reference TRBV30 and TRBJ2-1): SQTIHQWPATLVQPVGSPLSLECTVEGTSNPNLYWYRQAAGRGLQLLFYSVGIGQISSEVPQNLSASRPQDRQFILSSKKLLLSDSGFYLCAWRAPGRGDEQFFGPGTRLTVL.

This chain connects TRBV5-1 to TRBJ1-1; 10 bases agree with TRBD1. Germline values: CDR1 SGHRS, CDR2 YFSETQ. CDR3 length equals 15 residues. J gave up 3 bases and V 2 bases, and 4 bases lay outside the gene matches. CDR3 in amino acids: CASSLSGTGDTEAFF. The CDR3, as DNA: TGCGCCAGCAGCTTATCCGGGACAGGGGACACTGAAGCTTTCTTT.

The chain joins TRBV28 to TRBJ1-2, with D unresolved. CDR3 length equals 16 residues. The ends were cut back, 2 bases at V and 4 bases at J, with 17 bases in the middle. Per germline, CDR1 MDHEN and CDR2 SYDVKM. The CDR3 reads CASSLGEDLQSYGYTF. The CDR3 region has the DNA TGTGCCAGCAGTTTAGGGGAGGACCTCCAATCCTATGGCTACACCTTC.

The V call is TRBV6-5, the J call TRBJ1-4; no definite D call. V lost 4 bases and J lost 7, with 7 bases in between. The CDR3 contains 12 residues. CDR1 is MNHEY, CDR2 SVGAGI, per germline. The CDR3 DNA follows: TGTGCCAGCAGTTTCGAGAGTGAAAAACTGTTTTTT. Its protein is CASSFESEKLFF.

This chain uses TRBV4-2 with TRBJ2-7; TRBD1 or TRBD2 may be the D gene (6 bases each). V was clipped by 0 bases and J by 2 bases, with 14 bases between them. There are 16 residues in the CDR3. Germline CDR1 reads LGHNA; CDR2 reads YNFKEQ. The CDR3 sequence: CASSQEVRGQTYEQYF. The CDR3 DNA follows: TGTGCCAGCAGCCAAGAGGTCCGGGGGCAAACCTACGAGCAGTACTTC.

The V gene is TRBV30, the J gene TRBJ1-5, with D tentatively TRBD1 (5 bases). The ends were cut back, 0 bases at V and 4 bases at J, with 7 bases in the middle. Germline V gives CDR1 GTSNPN, CDR2 SVGIG (reference sequence). The length of the CDR3 is 13 residues. This CDR3 reads CAWSVWGNQPQHF. As DNA, the CDR3 is TGTGCCTGGAGTGTCTGGGGGAATCAGCCCCAGCATTTT. The entire variable domain, with the rest obtained from reference TRBV30 and TRBJ1-5, is as follows: SQTIHQWPATLVQPVGSPLSLECTVEGTSNPNLYWYRQAAGRGLQLLFYSVGIGQISSEVPQNLSASRPQDRQFILSSKKLLLSDSGFYLCAWSVWGNQPQHFGDGTRLSIL.

This sequence joins TRBV29-1 and TRBJ2-3; the D gene is possibly TRBD2 (6 bases). In germline, CDR1 is SQVTM, CDR2 ANQGSEA. The CDR3 loop spans 14 amino acids. V was pared by 1 base and J by 6 bases, with 14 bases between. The CDR3 loop is CSVEVGPAGDTQYF. The DNA for the CDR3 is TGCAGCGTTGAAGTTGGACCCGCGGGGGATACGCAGTATTTT.

The chain recombines TRBV11-3 with TRBJ2-2; 7 bases fit TRBD1. The V gene end was trimmed by 5 bases and the J gene end by 7 bases; junction bases not matched to a gene: 1. The CDR3 spans 12 residues. Germline CDR1 and CDR2: SGHNT and YENEEA. The CDR3 is CASSQGVGELFF. The DNA of the CDR3 is TGTGCCAGCAGCCAGGGGGTCGGGGAGCTGTTTTTT.

This clone is categorized as medium-sized (0.01 to 0.1%). The chain recombines TRBV4-3 with TRBJ1-5; unclear D gene. Trimming left V 0 bases short and J 7 bases short, with 7 bases between. The CDR3 sequence is 13 residues long. The germline gives CDR1 LGHNA, CDR2 YSLEER. In nucleotides, the CDR3 is TGCGCCAGCAGCCAAGATTTTTCGCAGCCCCAGCATTTT. This translates into CASSQDFSQPQHF.

The chain combines TRBV7-2 with TRBJ2-3; 7 bases are a match to TRBD1. In germline, CDR1 is SGHTA, CDR2 FQGNSA. CDR3 length equals 15 residues. V gave up 5 bases and J gave up 3 bases; unmatched junction bases: 8. The CDR3 spells CASSLRQGVTDTQYF. The DNA of the CDR3 is TGTGCCAGCAGCCTCCGACAGGGAGTGACAGATACGCAGTATTTT.

The genes are TRBV5-1 and TRBJ2-7; a possible D gene is TRBD1 (6 bases). The CDR3 has 13 amino acids. V was trimmed by 7 bases and J by 2 bases, leaving 13 bases between them. CDR1 is SGHRS and CDR2 is YFSETQ in the germline V gene. In DNA, the CDR3 is TGCGCCAGCGCTCAGGGGAGCGCCTACGAGCAGTACTTC. Residues: CASAQGSAYEQYF.

This clone has only one observation. This chain uses TRBV5-8 with TRBJ2-1, with 9 nucleotides matching TRBD2. Trimming removed 6 bases from V and 10 bases from J; junction bases left unmatched: 14. Germline CDR1 and CDR2: SGHTS and YDEGEE. The CDR3 consists of 15 residues. The CDR3 sequence is CASTDLAGVTGEQFF. The CDR3 DNA reads TGTGCCAGCACCGATTTAGCGGGAGTAACGGGAGAGCAGTTCTTC.

J is TRBJ2-4 and V is TRBV9; 9 bases agree with TRBD1. Trimming at V came to 4 bases and at J to 9 bases, leaving 11 bases not matched to a gene. Looked up from germline, CDR1 is SGDLS and CDR2 is YYNGEE. The CDR3 sequence is 15 residues long. CDR3 residues: CASSPGSRQGVIQYF. The CDR3 coding sequence is TGTGCCAGCAGCCCCGGTTCCAGACAGGGGGTCATTCAGTACTTC. The full variable domain, in which reference TRBV9 and TRBJ2-4 provide the parts outside the CDR3, is DSGVTQTPKHLITATGQRVTLRCSPRSGDLSVYWYQQSLDQGLQFLIQYYNGEERAKGNILERFSAQQFPDLHSELNLSSLELGDSALYFCASSPGSRQGVIQYFGAGTRLSVL.

The rearrangement uses TRBV9 and TRBJ2-7, with D unresolved. This CDR3 comprises 10 residues. Trimming shortened V by 2 bases and J by 8 bases, and 5 bases separated the two germline ends. Germline V gene data show CDR1 as SGDLS and CDR2 as YYNGEE. The CDR3 reads CASSVRKQYF. The CDR3 nucleotides read TGTGCCAGCAGCGTTCGAAAGCAGTACTTC.

The gene calls are TRBV5-1 and TRBJ2-5; TRBD1 is a possible D gene (6 bases). The CDR3 runs 14 residues. The V gene's germline CDR1 is SGHRS and CDR2 YFSETQ. V lost 4 bases and J lost 5, with 15 bases in between. In DNA form, the CDR3 reads TGCGCCAGCAGCGAAATTACAGGGATTGAGACCCAGTACTTC. This translates into CASSEITGIETQYF.

J is TRBJ2-2 and V is TRBV5-6; no clear D. Trimming stripped 4 bases from V and 2 bases from J, with 15 bases between. CDR1 is SGHDT and CDR2 is YYEEEE in the germline V gene. There are 16 residues in the CDR3. CDR3 nucleotides: TGTGCCAGCAGCCCAGGTCCCCAGGCTAACACCGGGGAGCTGTTTTTT. This encodes CASSPGPQANTGELFF.

The chain links TRBV25-1 to TRBJ1-2; the D is unclear. Germline V gives CDR1 MGHDK, CDR2 SYGVNS. V lost 4 bases to trimming and J lost 0 bases, with 9 bases between them. This CDR3 comprises 14 residues. The CDR3 nucleotides read TGTGCCAGCAGTGTATTAAACGCTAACTATGGCTACACCTTC. Encoded protein: CASSVLNANYGYTF.

The V call is TRBV5-4, the J call TRBJ2-3; TRBD2 aligns across 14 bases. Germline trimming cut 4 bases from V and 0 bases from J; bases unmatched to any gene: 7. The germline V gene has CDR1 SGHNT and CDR2 YYREEE (reference sequence). This CDR3 has 18 residues. This chain's CDR3 is CASSPGLAGGPSTDTQYF. The CDR3 bases are TGTGCCAGCAGCCCCGGACTAGCGGGAGGCCCTAGCACAGATACGCAGTATTTT.